Following are 11 T cell receptor beta chains from one sample sequenced in a study of T cells in Graves' hyperthyroidism and ophthalmopathy. RNA transcripts yielded amplified TCR beta CDR3 regions. First-round RT-PCR with HTBI primers amplified the TCR CDR3 region. TCRdb used MiXCR to reprocess the multiplex PCR reads, holding one entry per CDR3 protein. Of about 340,000 distinct CDR3 sequences listed, 15% to 20% are singletons. Sequenced material: blood. These receptors came from a woman aged 45-59 years with Graves' hyperthyroidism.

The chain employs TRBV9 and TRBJ2-5, with D perhaps TRBD1 or TRBD2 (6 bases each). In germline, CDR1 is SGDLS, CDR2 YYNGEE. The V gene lost 6 bases and the J gene lost 0 bases, with 18 bases spanning the gap. This CDR3 has 16 amino acids. The CDR3, as DNA: TGTGCCAGCAATAGAGGGGGAACGGGGGACCAAGAGACCCAGTACTTC. Translation: CASNRGGTGDQETQYF.

There are a few counts of this clonotype. The rearrangement links TRBV28 to TRBJ2-3; tentatively, D is TRBD2 (6 bases). The CDR3 extends over 14 amino acids. V was trimmed by 6 bases and J by 3 bases, leaving 13 bases between them. Germline CDR1 and CDR2: MDHEN and SYDVKM. CDR3 loop: CASSSSGTTDTQYF. The CDR3 bases are TGTGCCAGCAGCAGCTCCGGGACTACAGATACGCAGTATTTT.

The CDR3: CASSQDGDRADQPQHF. The DNA for the CDR3 is TGCGCCAGCAGCCAAGATGGGGACAGGGCGGATCAGCCCCAGCATTTT. V usage is TRBV4-1 and J usage is TRBJ1-5; 9 bases line up with TRBD1. Trimming removed 0 bases from V and 5 bases from J; junction bases left unmatched: 5. Germline-derived CDR1 and CDR2 are MGHRA and YSYEKL. This CDR3 has 16 residues.

The table lists this clonotype with a few counts. The chain has TRBV5-1 and TRBJ2-5; 8 nucleotides line up with TRBD1. This CDR3 has 15 residues. Looked up from germline, CDR1 is SGHRS and CDR2 is YFSETQ. The V and J ends lost 2 bases and 1 base, in that order; junction bases with no gene match: 4. CDR3 loop: CASSFSGTGQETQYF. CDR3 nucleotides: TGCGCCAGCAGCTTCTCCGGGACAGGCCAAGAGACCCAGTACTTC.

In its sample, this clonotype was seen many times. J is TRBJ2-4 and V is TRBV2; a weak D match, TRBD1 (6 bases). Looked up from germline, CDR1 is SNHLY and CDR2 is FYNNEI. The CDR3 runs 16 residues. V gave up 4 bases and J gave up 0 bases, with 13 bases separating them. The CDR3 here is CASSANRDGAKNIQYF. CDR3 nucleotide sequence: TGTGCCAGCAGTGCAAACAGGGATGGAGCCAAAAACATTCAGTACTTC.

This clonotype showed up many times. The gene calls are TRBV9 and TRBJ2-5; D may match TRBD1 or TRBD2 (6 bases each). The germline V and J ends were trimmed by 7 bases and 0 bases, with 10 bases remaining between them. The CDR3 contains 13 residues. CDR1 and CDR2 (germline): SGDLS, YYNGEE. The CDR3 region is CASGRDNQETQYF. CDR3 DNA: TGTGCCAGCGGGCGGGACAACCAAGAGACCCAGTACTTC.

Concerning this clonotype itself: Germline is not matched at one junction end, which may reflect a read error. The chain recombines TRBV30 with TRBJ2-5; no reliable D call. The V gene's germline CDR1 is GTSNPN and CDR2 SVGIG (reference sequence). The CDR3 covers 15 residues. The CDR3 DNA follows: TGTGCCCGGAGTGTTGGCAGTTCCTTCCAAGAGACCCAGTACTTC. Translated, it gives CARSVGSSFQETQYF.

CDR3 sequence: CASTFYPTEAFF. CDR3 bases: TGTGCCAGCACCTTCTATCCCACTGAAGCTTTCTTT. This sequence joins TRBV7-9 and TRBJ1-1; D is unresolved. Trimming stripped 7 bases from V and 4 bases from J, with 10 bases between. The CDR3 is 12 residues long. Germline lookup yields CDR1 SEHNR and CDR2 FQNEAQ (reference sequence).

This clonotype has at least ten counts. The rearrangement joins TRBV5-1 to TRBJ2-1; 15 positions match TRBD2. CDR1 is SGHRS and CDR2 is YFSETQ in the germline V gene. V dropped 4 bases and J dropped 14; count of bases not matched to a gene: 7. CDR3 length: 14 residues. This chain's CDR3 is CASSQGLAGGEEFF. The CDR3 DNA sequence: TGCGCCAGCAGCCAAGGACTAGCGGGGGGGGAGGAGTTCTTC.

V and J are TRBV2 and TRBJ2-2; TRBD1 aligns across 9 bases. Germline CDR1 is SNHLY and CDR2 is FYNNEI. The CDR3 is 14 residues long. V was clipped by 6 bases and J by 6 bases; unmatched bases: 5. The CDR3 reads CASRPGQGAGELFF. DNA for the CDR3: TGTGCCAGCAGGCCGGGACAGGGCGCCGGGGAGCTGTTTTTT.

The table lists this clonotype with many counts. This chain uses TRBV28 with TRBJ1-1; 8 bases are shared with TRBD1. Trimming removed 7 bases from V and 5 bases from J; junction bases left unmatched: 3. There are 12 residues in the CDR3. The germline V gene encodes CDR1 MDHEN and CDR2 SYDVKM. CDR3 bases: TGTGCCAGCACTGACAGGGGTACTGAAGCTTTCTTT. Residues: CASTDRGTEAFF.